This paragraph covers one T cell receptor beta chain sequence. What it binds is unknown. The data belong to a study of CD8+ T cells in alopecia areata. Study context: Affected scalp percentage gauged treated patients' severity. Findings of the study overall: Among the top 100, expanded CD8+ clones, as well as scalp clonality, were significantly decreased by tofacitinib.

TCR sequencing used cDNA made by reverse transcription of extracted RNA. Profiling relied on immunoSEQ multiplex PCR, and the TCRdb table lists in-frame clones only, not all of them. The sample includes around 160,000 clones, 60% to 75% of them seen just once. The sample's treatment: oral pan-JAK inhibitor, 5-10 mg twice daily. The CDR3 covers 13 residues. Germline V gene lookup returns CDR1 MNHEY and CDR2 SVGAGI. Trimming stripped 2 bases from V and 5 bases from J, with 9 bases between. This TCR derives from a human donor with alopecia areata. The chain uses TRBV6-5 and TRBJ2-5; D is uncertain. The source was CD4+ T cells sorted from blood, collected at week 24, from a patient treated with tofacitinib. CDR3 sequence: CASSYGRLETQYF. The CDR3, as DNA: TGTGCCAGCAGTTACGGACGGCTGGAGACCCAGTACTTC.